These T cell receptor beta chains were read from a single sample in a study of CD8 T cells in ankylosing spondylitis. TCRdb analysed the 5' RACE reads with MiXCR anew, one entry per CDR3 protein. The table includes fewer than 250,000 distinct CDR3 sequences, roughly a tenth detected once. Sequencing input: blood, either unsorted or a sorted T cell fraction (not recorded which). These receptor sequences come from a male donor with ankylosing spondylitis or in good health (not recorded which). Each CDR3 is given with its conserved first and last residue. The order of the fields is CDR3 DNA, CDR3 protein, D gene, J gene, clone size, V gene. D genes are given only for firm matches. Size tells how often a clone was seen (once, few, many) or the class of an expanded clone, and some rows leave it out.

TGTGCCAGCAGCTTCAGGGAGGCCGGGGGGCTGTTTTTT CASSFREAGGLFF . TRBJ2-2 . TRBV7-8
TGTGCCAGCAGTGATGTAGCGGGGGGGCGGACCGGGGAGCTGTTTTTT CASSDVAGGRTGELFF TRBD2 TRBJ2-2 many TRBV2
TGTGCCAGCAGCGTCGGACATCTCTCCTATAATTCACCCCTCCACTTT CASSVGHLSYNSPLHF . TRBJ1-6 many TRBV9
TGTGCCAGCAGCTTAAGGGGCAGGGAAGAGGACATTCAGTACTTC CASSLRGREEDIQYF . TRBJ2-4 many TRBV7-3
TGCGCCAGCAGCGCAGGACAGGTCTACAATGAGCAGTTCTTC CASSAGQVYNEQFF TRBD1 TRBJ2-1 . TRBV5-1
TGTGCCAGCAGCGTAATGTGGGATAAGACCTACGAGCAGTACTTC CASSVMWDKTYEQYF . TRBJ2-7 many TRBV9
TGTGCCAGCAGTTACGATCAAGGGCAGTTCTTC CASSYDQGQFF . TRBJ2-1 few TRBV6-6
TGTGCCAGCAGGATTCGGGGGACAGGGGCCGTGAACACTGAAGCTTTCTTT CASRIRGTGAVNTEAFF TRBD1 TRBJ1-1 many TRBV28
TGTGCCAGCAGTTTTATTACTGGGGCACAGTACTTC CASSFITGAQYF . TRBJ2-7 many TRBV12-3/TRBV12-4
TGTGCCAGCACCCAAAGTAGCGGGAACTCTGGAAACACCATATATTTT CASTQSSGNSGNTIYF . TRBJ1-3 few TRBV6-1
TGCAGTGCTTATCTAGCGGGGGGCTCCTACGAGCAGTACTTC CSAYLAGGSYEQYF TRBD2 TRBJ2-7 many TRBV20-1
TGTGCCAGCAGCTCACAGGGGGCCACCGGGGAGCTGTTTTTT CASSSQGATGELFF TRBD1 TRBJ2-2 many TRBV12-3/TRBV12-4
TGTGCCAGCAGTCGAGCCGGGACAGACAATGAGCAGTTCTTC CASSRAGTDNEQFF TRBD1 TRBJ2-1 . TRBV7-9
TGCGCCAGCAGCTCGGGCGGGTTGGCGGGGAGTAATGAGCAGTTCTTC CASSSGGLAGSNEQFF . TRBJ2-1 few TRBV5-1
TGCGCCAGCAGCTTGGAACAGGGGGCGGGTGAGCAGTTCTTC CASSLEQGAGEQFF TRBD1 TRBJ2-1 . TRBV5-1
TGCGCCAGCAGCTTGGATGATAATTCACCCCTCCACTTT CASSLDDNSPLHF . TRBJ1-6 many TRBV5-1
TGCAGCGTTGAAGGAACCGCAACTAATGAAAAACTGTTTTTT CSVEGTATNEKLFF . TRBJ1-4 many TRBV29-1
TGTGCCAGCAGCTCCCTTCGGACTAGCGGGGGGACCGGGGAGCTGTTTTTT CASSSLRTSGGTGELFF TRBD2 TRBJ2-2 few TRBV7-2
TGCAGCGGCGGTGGACAGGGGGCTTTAGGTGAGCAGTTCTTC CSGGGQGALGEQFF TRBD1 TRBJ2-1 many TRBV29-1
TGTGCCAGCAGTTACTCGACAGTTTCGAACACCGGGGAGCTGTTTTTT CASSYSTVSNTGELFF . TRBJ2-2 . TRBV6-2/TRBV6-3